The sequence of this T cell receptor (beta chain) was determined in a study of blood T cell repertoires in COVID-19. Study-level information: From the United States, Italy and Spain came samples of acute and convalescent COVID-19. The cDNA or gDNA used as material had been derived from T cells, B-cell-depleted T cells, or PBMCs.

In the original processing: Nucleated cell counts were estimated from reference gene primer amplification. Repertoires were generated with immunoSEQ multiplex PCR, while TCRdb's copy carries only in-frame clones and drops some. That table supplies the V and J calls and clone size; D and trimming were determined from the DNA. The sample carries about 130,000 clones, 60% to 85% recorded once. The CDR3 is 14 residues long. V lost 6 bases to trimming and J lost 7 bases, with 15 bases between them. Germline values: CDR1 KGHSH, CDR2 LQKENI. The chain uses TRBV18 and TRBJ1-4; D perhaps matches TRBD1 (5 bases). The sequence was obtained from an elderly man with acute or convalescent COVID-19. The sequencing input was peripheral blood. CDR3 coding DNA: TGTGCCAGCTCCGCAGACAGACGCCGTGAAAAACTGTTTTTT. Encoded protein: CASSADRRREKLFF.